The clone carrying this T cell receptor beta chain turned up a few times. These data originate in a study of response to subunit inactivated influenza vaccine. The CDR3 has 15 amino acids. The germline V gene encodes CDR1 SGHRS and CDR2 YFSETQ. Trimming took 4 bases from V and 2 from J; bases not matched to a gene: 7. TCRdb called the RT-PCR reads again in MiXCR, with one record for every CDR3 protein. This sample has some 500,000 distinct CDR3 sequences, with 25% found just once. The chain has TRBV5-1 and TRBJ2-7; 9 nucleotides align to TRBD1. Sample: CD4+ T cells sorted from PBMCs, taken around 5 days after vaccination. The TCR sequence derives from a man aged 45-65 years who received an inactivated influenza vaccine. CDR3 in amino acids: CASSLWTGVTYEQYF. In nucleotides, the CDR3 is TGCGCCAGCAGCCTCTGGACAGGGGTAACCTACGAGCAGTACTTC.